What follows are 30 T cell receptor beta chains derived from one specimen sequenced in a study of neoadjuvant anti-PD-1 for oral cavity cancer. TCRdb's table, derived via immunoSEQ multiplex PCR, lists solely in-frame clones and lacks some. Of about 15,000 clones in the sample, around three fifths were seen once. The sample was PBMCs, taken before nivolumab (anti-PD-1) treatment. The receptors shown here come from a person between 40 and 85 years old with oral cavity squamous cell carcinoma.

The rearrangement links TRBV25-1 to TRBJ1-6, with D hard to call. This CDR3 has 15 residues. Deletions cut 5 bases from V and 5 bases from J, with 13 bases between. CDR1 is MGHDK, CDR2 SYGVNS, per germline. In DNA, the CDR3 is TGTGCCAGCAGTACCCTGGGGAGTAATAATTCACCCCTCCACTTT. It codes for CASSTLGSNNSPLHF.

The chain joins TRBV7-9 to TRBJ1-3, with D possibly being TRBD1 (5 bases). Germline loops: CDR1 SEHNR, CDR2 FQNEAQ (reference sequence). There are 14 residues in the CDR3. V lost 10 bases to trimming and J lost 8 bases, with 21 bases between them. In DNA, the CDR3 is TGTGCCATCCCTATCCAGGGAGCGGGGGACACCATATATTTT. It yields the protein CAIPIQGAGDTIYF.

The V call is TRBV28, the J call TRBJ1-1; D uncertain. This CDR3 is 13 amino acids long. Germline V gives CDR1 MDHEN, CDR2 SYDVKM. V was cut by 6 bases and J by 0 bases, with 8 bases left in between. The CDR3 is CASSPGLNTEAFF. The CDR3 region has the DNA TGTGCCAGCAGCCCAGGTCTGAACACTGAAGCTTTCTTT. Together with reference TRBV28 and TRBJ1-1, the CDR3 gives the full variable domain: DVKVTQSSRYLVKRTGEKVFLECVQDMDHENMFWYRQDPGLGLRLIYFSYDVKMKEKGDIPEGYSVSREKKERFSLILESASTNQTSMYLCASSPGLNTEAFFGQGTRLTVV.

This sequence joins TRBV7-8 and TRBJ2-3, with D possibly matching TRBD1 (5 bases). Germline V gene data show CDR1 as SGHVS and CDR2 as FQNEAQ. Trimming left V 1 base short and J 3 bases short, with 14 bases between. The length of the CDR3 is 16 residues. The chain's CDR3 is CASSLGQTSLTDTQYF. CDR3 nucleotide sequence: TGTGCCAGCAGCTTAGGACAGACCTCCCTAACAGATACGCAGTATTTT.

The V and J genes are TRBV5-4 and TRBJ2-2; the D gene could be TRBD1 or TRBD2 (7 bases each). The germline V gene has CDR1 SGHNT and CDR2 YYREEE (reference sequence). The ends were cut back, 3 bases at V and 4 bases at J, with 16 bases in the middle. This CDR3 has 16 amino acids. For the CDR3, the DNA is TGTGCCAGCAGCTCGGGGAGGGGGCGGACCACCGGGGAGCTGTTTTTT. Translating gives CASSSGRGRTTGELFF.

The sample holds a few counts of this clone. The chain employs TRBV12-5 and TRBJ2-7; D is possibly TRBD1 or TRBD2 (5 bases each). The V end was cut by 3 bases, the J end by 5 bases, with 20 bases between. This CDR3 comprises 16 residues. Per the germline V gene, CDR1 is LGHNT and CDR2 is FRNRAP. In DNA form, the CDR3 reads TGTGCTAGTGGTTTCCCCGAGGGGAACCCTAACAACGAGCAGTACTTC. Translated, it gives CASGFPEGNPNNEQYF.

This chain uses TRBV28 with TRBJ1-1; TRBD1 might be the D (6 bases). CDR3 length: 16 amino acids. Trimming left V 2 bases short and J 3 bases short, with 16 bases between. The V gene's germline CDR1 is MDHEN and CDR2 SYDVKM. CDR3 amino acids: CASSLKGGIRDTEAFF. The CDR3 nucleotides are TGTGCCAGCAGTTTAAAAGGGGGGATTAGGGACACTGAAGCTTTCTTT.

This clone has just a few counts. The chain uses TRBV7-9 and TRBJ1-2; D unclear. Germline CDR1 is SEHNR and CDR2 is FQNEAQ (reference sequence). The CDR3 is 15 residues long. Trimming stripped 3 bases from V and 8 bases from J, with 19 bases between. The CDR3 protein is CASSLSGESTAGYTF. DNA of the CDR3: TGTGCCAGCAGCTTGTCTGGAGAGTCCACCGCCGGCTACACCTTC.

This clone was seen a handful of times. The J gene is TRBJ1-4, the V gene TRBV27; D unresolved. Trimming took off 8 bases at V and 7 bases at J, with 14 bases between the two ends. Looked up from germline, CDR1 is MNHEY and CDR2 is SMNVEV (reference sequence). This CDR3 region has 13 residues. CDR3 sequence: CASSLGRAEKLFF. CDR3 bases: TGTGCCAGCTCTTTAGGGAGGGCTGAAAAACTGTTTTTT.

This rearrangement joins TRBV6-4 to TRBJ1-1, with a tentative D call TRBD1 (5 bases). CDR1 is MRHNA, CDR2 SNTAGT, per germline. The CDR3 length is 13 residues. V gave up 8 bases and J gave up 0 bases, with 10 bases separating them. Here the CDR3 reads CASRWGMNTEAFF. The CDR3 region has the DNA TGTGCCAGCCGGTGGGGGATGAACACTGAAGCTTTCTTT.

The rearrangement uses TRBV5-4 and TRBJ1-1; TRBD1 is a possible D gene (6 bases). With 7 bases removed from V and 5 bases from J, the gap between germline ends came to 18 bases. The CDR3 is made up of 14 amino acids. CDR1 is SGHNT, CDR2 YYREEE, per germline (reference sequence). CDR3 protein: CASGKGGRVTEAFF. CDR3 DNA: TGTGCCAGCGGGAAAGGGGGGAGAGTTACTGAAGCTTTCTTT.

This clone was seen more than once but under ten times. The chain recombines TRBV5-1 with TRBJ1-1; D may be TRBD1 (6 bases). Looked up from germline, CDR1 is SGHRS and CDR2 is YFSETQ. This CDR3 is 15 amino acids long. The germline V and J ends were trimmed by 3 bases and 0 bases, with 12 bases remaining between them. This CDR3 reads CASSSQQGMNTEAFF. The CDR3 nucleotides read TGCGCCAGCAGCTCGCAGCAGGGGATGAACACTGAAGCTTTCTTT.

The CDR3 DNA sequence: TGTGCCAGCAGTTCGCTGGCTGGAGGCTACACCTTC. Encoded protein: CASSSLAGGYTF. The chain carries TRBV28 and TRBJ1-2, with D unresolved. V lost 4 bases and J lost 8, with 11 bases in between. In germline, CDR1 is MDHEN, CDR2 SYDVKM. There are 12 residues in the CDR3.

This chain's CDR3 is CASSLEVRAGQNSPLHF. CDR3 nucleotide sequence: TGTGCCAGCAGTTTAGAGGTCAGGGCAGGGCAAAATTCACCCCTCCACTTT. The chain is built from TRBV27 and TRBJ1-6; TRBD1 is a possible D gene (5 bases). The germline gives CDR1 MNHEY, CDR2 SMNVEV (reference sequence). The CDR3 loop spans 17 amino acids. V shed 2 bases and J shed 7 bases, with 18 bases lying between them.

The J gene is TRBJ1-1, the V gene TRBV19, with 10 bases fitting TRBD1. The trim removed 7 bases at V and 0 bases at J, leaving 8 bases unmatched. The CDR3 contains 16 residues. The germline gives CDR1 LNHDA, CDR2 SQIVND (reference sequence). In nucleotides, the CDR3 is TGTGCCAGTACCAAGGACAGGGGGAGCATGAACACTGAAGCTTTCTTT. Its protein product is CASTKDRGSMNTEAFF.

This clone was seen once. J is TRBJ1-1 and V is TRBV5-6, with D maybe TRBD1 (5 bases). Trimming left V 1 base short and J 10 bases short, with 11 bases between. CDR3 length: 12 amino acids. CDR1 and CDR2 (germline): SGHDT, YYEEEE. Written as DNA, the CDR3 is TGTGCCAGCAGCTTGCCGCCGGGGGGAGCTTTCTTT. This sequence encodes CASSLPPGGAFF.

The CDR3 nucleotides read TGTGCCAGCAGCTTATCGGCTAGCGGGGGGGCCATAGAGACCCAGTACTTC. Translated: CASSLSASGGAIETQYF. The chain employs TRBV7-6 and TRBJ2-5, with 12 positions matching TRBD2. After removal of 2 bases from V and 4 bases from J, the junction contained 8 bases not matched to a gene. Per germline, CDR1 SGHVS and CDR2 FNYEAQ. This CDR3 is built from 17 residues.

In DNA, the CDR3 is TGTGCCAGCAGCTCCAATTGGGAAGGAGCTTTCTTT. This codes for CASSSNWEGAFF. The chain couples TRBV7-8 to TRBJ1-1; D call uncertain. Trimming shortened V by 4 bases and J by 10 bases, and 13 bases separated the two germline ends. Looked up from germline, CDR1 is SGHVS and CDR2 is FQNEAQ. This CDR3 comprises 12 residues.

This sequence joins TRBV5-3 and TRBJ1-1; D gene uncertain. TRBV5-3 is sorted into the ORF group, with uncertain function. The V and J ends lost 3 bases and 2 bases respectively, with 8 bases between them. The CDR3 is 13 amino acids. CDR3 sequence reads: CARSSQSNTEAFF. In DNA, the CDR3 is TGTGCCAGAAGCTCTCAATCCAACACTGAAGCTTTCTTT.

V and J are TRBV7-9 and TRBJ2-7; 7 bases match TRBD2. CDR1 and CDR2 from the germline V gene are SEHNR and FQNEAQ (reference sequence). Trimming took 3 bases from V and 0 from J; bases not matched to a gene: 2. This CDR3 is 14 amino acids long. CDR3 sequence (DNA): TGTGCCAGCAGCTTCGGGGGGTCCTCCTACGAGCAGTACTTC. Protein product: CASSFGGSSYEQYF.

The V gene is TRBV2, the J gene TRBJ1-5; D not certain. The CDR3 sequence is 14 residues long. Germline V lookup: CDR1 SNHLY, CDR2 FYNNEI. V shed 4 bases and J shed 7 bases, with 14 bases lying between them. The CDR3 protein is CASSVLERRQPQHF. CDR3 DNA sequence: TGTGCCAGCAGTGTGCTGGAAAGACGGCAGCCCCAGCATTTT. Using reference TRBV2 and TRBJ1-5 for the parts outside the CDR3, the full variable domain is EPEVTQTPSHQVTQMGQEVILRCVPISNHLYFYWYRQILGQKVEFLVSFYNNEISEKSEIFDDQFSVERPDGSNFTLKIRSTKLEDSAMYFCASSVLERRQPQHFGDGTRLSIL.

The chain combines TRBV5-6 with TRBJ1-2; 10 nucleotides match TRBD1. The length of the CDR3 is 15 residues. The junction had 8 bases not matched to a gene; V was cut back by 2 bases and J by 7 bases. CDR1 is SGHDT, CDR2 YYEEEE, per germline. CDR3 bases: TGTGCCAGCAGCTTCCCGGGACAGGGGACCTGTGGCTACACCTTC. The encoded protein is CASSFPGQGTCGYTF.

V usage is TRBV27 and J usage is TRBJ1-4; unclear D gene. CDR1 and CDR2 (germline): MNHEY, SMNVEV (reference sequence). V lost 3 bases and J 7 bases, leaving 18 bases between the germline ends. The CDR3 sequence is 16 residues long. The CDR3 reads CASSFLRSGRSEKLFF. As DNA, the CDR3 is TGTGCCAGCAGTTTTCTTAGGAGCGGAAGGTCTGAAAAACTGTTTTTT.

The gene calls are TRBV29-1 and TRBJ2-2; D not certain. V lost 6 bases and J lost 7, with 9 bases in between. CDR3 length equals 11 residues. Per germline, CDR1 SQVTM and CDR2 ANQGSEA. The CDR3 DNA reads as TGCAGCGTCATTCGGAGCGGGGAGCTGTTTTTT. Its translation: CSVIRSGELFF.

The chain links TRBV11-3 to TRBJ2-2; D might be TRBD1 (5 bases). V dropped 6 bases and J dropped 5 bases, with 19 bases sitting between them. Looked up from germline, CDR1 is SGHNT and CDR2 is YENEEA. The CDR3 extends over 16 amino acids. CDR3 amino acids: CASSWGGERRTGELFF. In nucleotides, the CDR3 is TGTGCCAGCAGTTGGGGCGGAGAGAGAAGGACCGGGGAGCTGTTTTTT.

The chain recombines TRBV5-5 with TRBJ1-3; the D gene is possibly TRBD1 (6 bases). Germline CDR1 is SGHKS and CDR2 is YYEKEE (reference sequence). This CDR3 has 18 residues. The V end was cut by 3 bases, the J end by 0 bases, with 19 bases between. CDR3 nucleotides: TGTGCCAGCAGCTCCTTCGCGGGAACAGGGAGCTCTGGAAACACCATATATTTT. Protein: CASSSFAGTGSSGNTIYF.

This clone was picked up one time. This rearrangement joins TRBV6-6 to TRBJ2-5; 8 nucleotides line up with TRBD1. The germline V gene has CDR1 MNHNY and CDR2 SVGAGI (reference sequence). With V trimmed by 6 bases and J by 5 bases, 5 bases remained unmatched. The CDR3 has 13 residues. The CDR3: CASSSDRVETQYF. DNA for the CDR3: TGTGCCAGCAGCTCGGACAGGGTGGAGACCCAGTACTTC.

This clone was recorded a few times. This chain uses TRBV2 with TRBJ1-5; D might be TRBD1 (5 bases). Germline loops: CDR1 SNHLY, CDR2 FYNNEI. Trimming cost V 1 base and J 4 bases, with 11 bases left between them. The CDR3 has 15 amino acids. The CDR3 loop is CASSEGQTKNQPQHF. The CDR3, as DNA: TGTGCCAGCAGTGAAGGACAGACAAAAAATCAGCCCCAGCATTTT.

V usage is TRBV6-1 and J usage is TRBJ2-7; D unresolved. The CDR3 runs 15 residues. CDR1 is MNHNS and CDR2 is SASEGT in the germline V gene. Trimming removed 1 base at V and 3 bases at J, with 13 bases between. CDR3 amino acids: CASSEVLSSIYEQYF. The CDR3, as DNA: TGTGCCAGCAGTGAAGTTTTGTCCTCGATCTACGAGCAGTACTTC.

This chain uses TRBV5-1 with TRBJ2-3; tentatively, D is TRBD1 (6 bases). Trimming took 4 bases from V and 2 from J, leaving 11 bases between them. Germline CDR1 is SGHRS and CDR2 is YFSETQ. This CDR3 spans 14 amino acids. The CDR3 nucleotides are TGCGCCAGCAGCGCATACAGGGCCACAGATACGCAGTATTTT. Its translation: CASSAYRATDTQYF.